The 2 T cell receptor beta chains below were found in one sample sequenced in a study of T cell responses to AZD1222 COVID-19 vaccine (dated by TCRdb to about 2021). The time point label, as the study defines it: about 28 days (+/-7) after the second vaccine dose. Library preparation was by the immunoSEQ multiplex PCR assay. TCRdb re-hosts the immuneACCESS table, in-frame sequences only. Its copies lack some clones; in the studies checked, an unresolved V gene accounts for under half of them, and the cause for the rest is not known. This sample is represented by 100,000 to 120,000 clones; over 85% of them were singletons. The ten largest clonotypes hold roughly 15% of the sample. Specimen: peripheral blood, collected 28 days after the second AZD1222 dose. These receptors came from an adult who received the AZD1222 COVID-19 vaccine.

The J gene is TRBJ1-5, the V gene TRBV6-5, with D maybe TRBD1 (6 bases). The CDR3 has 13 amino acids. V was cut by 5 bases and J by 7 bases, with 12 bases left in between. Per germline, CDR1 MNHEY and CDR2 SVGAGI. The CDR3 region has the DNA TGTGCCAGCAGTCCCCAGGACAGCCAGCCCCAGCATTTT. Its protein product is CASSPQDSQPQHF.

The genes are TRBV15 and TRBJ1-6; D might be TRBD1 (6 bases). There are 15 residues in the CDR3. Trimming pared 9 bases from V and 7 bases from J, leaving 19 bases between. CDR1 and CDR2 from the germline V gene are LNHNV and YYDKDF (reference sequence). Written as DNA, the CDR3 is TGTGCCACTCGGGACTTCAGGGGTGGGAATTCACCCCTCCACTTT. It encodes CATRDFRGGNSPLHF.